These 17 T cell receptor beta chains were sequenced from one sample in a study of immune evolution from preneoplasia to lung adenocarcinoma. The data were produced by immunoSEQ multiplex PCR, yet TCRdb's version contains in-frame clones alone and is incomplete. This sample carries just over 6,000 clones, 80% of them seen once, and the ten largest clones take around 6%. The sample taken for sequencing was FFPE minimally invasive lung adenocarcinoma tissue. These receptors were collected from a person aged 50-75 years with lung adenocarcinoma.

The chain uses TRBV11-2 and TRBJ1-4; D unresolved. Germline lookup yields CDR1 SGHAT and CDR2 FQNNGV. The CDR3 loop spans 12 amino acids. Between the trimmed V and J ends, which lost 5 bases and 7 bases, there was a span of 8 bases. In DNA form, the CDR3 reads TGTGCCAGCAGCGAATGGTCTGAAAAACTGTTTTTT. Protein sequence: CASSEWSEKLFF.

V gene TRBV7-9 combines with J gene TRBJ2-3; no clear D. V lost 5 bases, J lost 2 bases, and 17 bases lay in between. This CDR3 spans 16 amino acids. CDR1 SEHNR and CDR2 FQNEAQ come from the germline V gene (reference sequence). The CDR3 loop reads CASSPYLITPTDTQYF. The CDR3 DNA is TGTGCCAGCAGCCCCTACCTCATAACCCCCACAGATACGCAGTATTTT.

The chain carries TRBV5-1 and TRBJ2-3; 9 bases map to TRBD2. Trimming took 0 bases from V and 2 from J; bases not matched to a gene: 13. CDR1 is SGHRS and CDR2 is YFSETQ in the germline V gene. The CDR3 spans 19 residues. CDR3 amino acids: CASSLVLNRIAGATDTQYF. For the CDR3, the DNA is TGCGCCAGCAGCTTGGTTCTCAACAGGATAGCGGGGGCCACAGATACGCAGTATTTT.

The chain combines TRBV10-3 with TRBJ2-2; D not resolved. There are 16 residues in the CDR3. Germline V gene lookup returns CDR1 ENHRY and CDR2 SYGVKD. V was clipped by 3 bases and J by 0 bases, with 11 bases between them. CDR3 nucleotide sequence: TGTGCCATCAGTGAAACAGTCAGAGCGAACACCGGGGAGCTGTTTTTT. Amino acid sequence: CAISETVRANTGELFF.

The chain uses TRBV15 and TRBJ1-5; D is unclear. The germline V and J ends were trimmed by 3 bases and 1 base, with 4 bases remaining between them. CDR1 and CDR2 from the germline V gene are LNHNV and YYDKDF (reference sequence). The CDR3 contains 13 residues. The CDR3 nucleotides are TGTGCCACCAGCAGGGAGAGCAATCAGCCCCAGCATTTT. This encodes CATSRESNQPQHF.

J is TRBJ2-1 and V is TRBV14; 7 bases align to TRBD2. Trimming took 0 bases from V and 9 from J; bases not matched to a gene: 8. This CDR3 spans 15 amino acids. CDR1 and CDR2 from the germline V gene are SGHDN and FVKESK. The DNA of the CDR3 is TGTGCCAGCAGCCAAGACTCGCGGGAGTTGGGTGAGCAGTTCTTC. Translating it yields CASSQDSRELGEQFF.

The V call is TRBV6-1, the J call TRBJ2-1; 9 bases are a match to TRBD1. Germline V lookup: CDR1 MNHNS, CDR2 SASEGT. The V gene end was trimmed by 5 bases and the J gene end by 2 bases; junction bases not matched to a gene: 4. The CDR3 loop spans 15 amino acids. The CDR3 region has the DNA TGTGCCAGCAGTTCGGGACAGGGACCCTACAATGAGCAGTTCTTC. Translating it yields CASSSGQGPYNEQFF.

The chain joins TRBV19 to TRBJ2-3; 13 bases are shared with TRBD2. CDR3 length equals 16 residues. The junction had 10 bases not matched to a gene; V was cut back by 5 bases and J by 8 bases. Germline-derived CDR1 and CDR2 are LNHDA and SQIVND (reference sequence). DNA of the CDR3: TGTGCCAGTAGTGTTTCCGGGACTAGCGGGGCAGGTACGCAGTATTTT. It translates to CASSVSGTSGAGTQYF.

In regard to this clone: Other nucleotide sequences from this sample produce the same CDR3. The V gene is TRBV6-1, the J gene TRBJ1-4, with D uncertain. With 2 bases removed from V and 0 bases from J, the gap between germline ends came to 4 bases. This CDR3 region has 14 residues. Germline CDR1 and CDR2: MNHNS and SASEGT. CDR3 nucleotides: TGTGCCAGCAGTGAAAGGGCAACTAATGAAAAACTGTTTTTT. Residues: CASSERATNEKLFF.

The CDR3 DNA follows: TGCGCCAGCAGCCTGTTGGGCAGGGGGCGGCAAGGCCGAGAGACCCAGTACTTC. Translated: CASSLLGRGRQGRETQYF. This chain uses TRBV4-1 with TRBJ2-5; TRBD1 agrees at 8 bases. CDR1 is MGHRA and CDR2 is YSYEKL in the germline V gene. V trimming: 4 bases; J trimming: 4 bases; junction bases outside the gene matches: 17. This CDR3 is built from 18 residues.

The CDR3, as DNA: TGCGCCAGCAGCCCCGGGACAGGCCCTTTTACCGGGGAGCTGTTTTTT. This encodes CASSPGTGPFTGELFF. The chain recombines TRBV5-1 with TRBJ2-2, with 8 nucleotides matching TRBD1. Looked up from germline, CDR1 is SGHRS and CDR2 is YFSETQ. The trim removed 4 bases at V and 5 bases at J, leaving 10 bases unmatched. This CDR3 has 16 residues.

The chain employs TRBV7-2 and TRBJ1-3; D is ambiguous. Trimming took 1 base from V and 0 from J, leaving 10 bases between them. This CDR3 spans 16 amino acids. Germline CDR1 is SGHTA and CDR2 is FQGNSA. The CDR3 bases are TGTGCCAGCAGCTTAGGAAGCATACTCTCTGGAAACACCATATATTTT. This codes for CASSLGSILSGNTIYF.

The CDR3 region has the DNA TGCGCCAGCAGCTTGGGGGCTAGCGGAACAACAGATACGCAGTATTTT. Amino acid sequence: CASSLGASGTTDTQYF. The J gene is TRBJ2-3, the V gene TRBV5-1; 7 bases map to TRBD2. CDR1 and CDR2 (germline): SGHRS, YFSETQ. V lost 0 bases and J lost 3; bases outside the gene matches: 7. There are 16 residues in the CDR3.

This clone was recorded once. The rearrangement links TRBV18 to TRBJ2-2; D gene uncertain. The germline CDR1 and CDR2 sequences are KGHSH and LQKENI. Trimming left V 0 bases short and J 6 bases short, with 8 bases between. The CDR3 has 14 residues. The CDR3 protein is CASSPPQRPGELFF. The CDR3 region has the DNA TGTGCCAGCTCACCACCACAGAGACCCGGGGAGCTGTTTTTT. The whole variable domain, filled in from reference TRBV18 and TRBJ2-2, reads NAGVMQNPRHLVRRRGQEARLRCSPMKGHSHVYWYRQLPEEGLKFMVYLQKENIIDESGMPKERFSAEFPKEGPSILRIQQVVRGDSAAYFCASSPPQRPGELFFGEGSRLTVL.

A few counts support this clone. The chain couples TRBV6-5 to TRBJ2-5; D could derive from TRBD1 or TRBD2 (5 bases each). The CDR3 spans 13 residues. The V gene lost 6 bases and the J gene lost 0 bases, with 8 bases spanning the gap. Germline CDR1 is MNHEY and CDR2 is SVGAGI. CDR3 bases: TGTGCCAGCAGACCGGGACACCAAGAGACCCAGTACTTC. Residues: CASRPGHQETQYF.

J is TRBJ2-7 and V is TRBV4-1; TRBD2 matches at 7 bases. The junction had 0 bases not matched to a gene; V was cut back by 4 bases and J by 0 bases. The germline CDR1 and CDR2 sequences are MGHRA and YSYEKL. The CDR3 consists of 13 residues. The DNA for the CDR3 is TGCGCCAGCAGCCGGGGGGGCTCCTACGAGCAGTACTTC. This codes for CASSRGGSYEQYF.

V usage is TRBV10-3 and J usage is TRBJ2-3; D is unresolved. The germline V gene has CDR1 ENHRY and CDR2 SYGVKD. Trimming shortened V by 0 bases and J by 4 bases, and 5 bases separated the two germline ends. This CDR3 comprises 13 residues. In DNA form, the CDR3 reads TGTGCCATCAGTGAGTCTAACGCAGATACGCAGTATTTT. It encodes CAISESNADTQYF.